The next 15 T cell receptor beta chains were all read from a single sample in a study of control samples from healthy donors and cancer patients. Profiling relied on immunoSEQ multiplex PCR, and the TCRdb table lists in-frame clones only, not all of them. This table holds about 100,000 clones, about 90% found once. The sample taken for sequencing was blood. These receptors were taken from a woman aged 45 to 65 in good health.

The rearrangement joins TRBV30 to TRBJ1-3; no clear D. The germline V gene has CDR1 GTSNPN and CDR2 SVGIG (reference sequence). The ends were cut back, 0 bases at V and 4 bases at J, with 13 bases in the middle. The CDR3 contains 15 residues. The CDR3 region has the DNA TGTGCCTGGAGTGTATTTGATTTGAGCGGAAACACCATATATTTT. Translated: CAWSVFDLSGNTIYF.

The chain employs TRBV7-3 and TRBJ2-1; 11 bases match TRBD2. This CDR3 has 16 residues. Germline assignment: CDR1 SGHTA and CDR2 FQGTGA. Trimming removed 5 bases from V and 9 bases from J; junction bases left unmatched: 12. The CDR3 nucleotides are TGTGCCAGCAGCCCCACTAGCGGGGGAACGTCGGGTGAGCAGTTCTTC. Its protein product is CASSPTSGGTSGEQFF.

In this sample, this clone turned up once. The genes are TRBV2 and TRBJ2-7, with 9 bases lining up with TRBD1. V lost 10 bases and J lost 6; bases outside the gene matches: 10. The CDR3 is made up of 13 amino acids. Germline V gene data show CDR1 as SNHLY and CDR2 as FYNNEI. The chain's CDR3 is CATQQGAVGEQYF. The CDR3 DNA follows: TGTGCCACCCAACAGGGGGCGGTTGGCGAGCAGTACTTC.

This clone was detected a few times. The chain has TRBV11-2 and TRBJ2-3; D might be TRBD2 (5 bases). This CDR3 is 16 amino acids long. From germline, CDR1 is SGHAT and CDR2 FQNNGV. The V gene lost 5 bases and the J gene lost 0 bases, with 15 bases spanning the gap. The CDR3, as DNA: TGTGCCAGCAGCGATCCCCGCGGGTCGAGCACAGATACGCAGTATTTT. As protein: CASSDPRGSSTDTQYF.

The chain carries TRBV6-5 and TRBJ2-2, with 7 bases fitting TRBD2. Germline V gives CDR1 MNHEY, CDR2 SVGAGI. J gave up 2 bases and V 6 bases, and 3 bases lay outside the gene matches. There are 14 residues in the CDR3. This CDR3 reads CASRSGVNTGELFF. The CDR3, as DNA: TGTGCCAGCAGGAGCGGGGTCAACACCGGGGAGCTGTTTTTT.

This chain uses TRBV3-1 (or the pseudogene TRBV3-2) with TRBJ2-5, with 7 positions matching TRBD2. V trimming: 0 bases; J trimming: 5 bases; junction bases outside the gene matches: 12. The CDR3 runs to 17 residues. Germline V gene sequence: CDR1 LGHDT, CDR2 YNNKEL (reference sequence). The DNA for the CDR3 is TGTGCCAGCAGCCAAGATCGGTATAGCCGGGGGGTGGAGACCCAGTACTTC. This translates into CASSQDRYSRGVETQYF.

This clone was detected once. This chain uses TRBV7-2 with TRBJ2-3; weak D call: TRBD1 (5 bases). CDR3 length: 16 amino acids. Germline CDR1 is SGHTA and CDR2 is FQGNSA. The germline V and J ends were trimmed by 3 bases and 2 bases, with 15 bases remaining between them. The CDR3 DNA follows: TGTGCCAGCAGCTTTCGGCCCCAGGGAACCACAGATACGCAGTATTTT. Translation: CASSFRPQGTTDTQYF.

CDR3 coding DNA: TGTGCTAGTGGTTTGACTTTTGAGGGGGCCATGGGCACAGATACGCAGTATTTT. Amino acid sequence: CASGLTFEGAMGTDTQYF. This chain joins TRBV12-5 and TRBJ2-3; 7 bases map to TRBD1. V lost 2 bases to trimming and J lost 1 base; unmatched junction nucleotides: 12. Germline V gene sequence: CDR1 LGHNT, CDR2 FRNRAP. The CDR3 is made up of 18 amino acids.

The V and J genes are TRBV7-9 and TRBJ1-3, with a possible D match to TRBD1 (6 bases). Germline V gives CDR1 SEHNR, CDR2 FQNEAQ (reference sequence). V was pared by 0 bases and J by 3 bases, with 18 bases between. There are 18 residues in the CDR3. The CDR3 sequence is CASSLALGGQGHGNTIYF. CDR3 coding DNA: TGTGCCAGCAGCTTAGCGCTTGGGGGTCAGGGGCATGGAAACACCATATATTTT.

The chain links TRBV5-1 to TRBJ2-5; a weak D match, TRBD2 (6 bases). The CDR3 consists of 14 residues. Germline CDR1 reads SGHRS; CDR2 reads YFSETQ. The germline V and J ends were trimmed by 9 bases and 9 bases, with 24 bases remaining between them. CDR3 nucleotide sequence: TGCGCCACCAAGACTAGATTAGCCTCAGGGTCCCAGTACTTC. It encodes CATKTRLASGSQYF.

V gene TRBV2 combines with J gene TRBJ2-7; 8 nucleotides align to TRBD2. The CDR3 has 15 amino acids. Germline loops: CDR1 SNHLY, CDR2 FYNNEI. The ends lost 1 base at V and 12 bases at J; junction bases unmatched: 14. CDR3 coding DNA: TGTGCCAGCAGTGAAGAGGGATCTAGCGGGTGGAGGTGGTACGTC. This encodes CASSEEGSSGWRWYV.

The chain carries TRBV7-9 and TRBJ2-1; TRBD2 matches 7 bases. The V gene's germline CDR1 is SEHNR and CDR2 FQNEAQ (reference sequence). The V gene end was trimmed by 8 bases and the J gene end by 1 base; junction bases not matched to a gene: 2. CDR3 size: 13 residues. In nucleotides, the CDR3 is TGTGCCAGCTGGGGACTATCCTACAATGAGCAGTTCTTC. As protein: CASWGLSYNEQFF.

This chain uses TRBV5-1 with TRBJ2-2; D unclear. The CDR3 totals 13 residues. Trimming left V 1 base short and J 8 bases short, with 9 bases between. Germline loops: CDR1 SGHRS, CDR2 YFSETQ. The CDR3 DNA follows: TGCGCCAGCAGCTTGTTTTTGCAGGGGGAGCTGTTTTTT. It translates to CASSLFLQGELFF.

The rearrangement joins TRBV15 to TRBJ2-1, with D hard to call. Trimming removed 4 bases at V and 7 bases at J, with 11 bases between. Per germline, CDR1 LNHNV and CDR2 YYDKDF (reference sequence). The CDR3 runs 13 residues. The CDR3: CATSTNRGNEQFF. The CDR3 nucleotides are TGTGCCACCAGCACCAACCGCGGTAATGAGCAGTTCTTC. The complete variable domain, with remaining parts taken from reference TRBV15 and TRBJ2-1, reads DAMVIQNPRYQVTQFGKPVTLSCSQTLNHNVMYWYQQKSSQAPKLLFHYYDKDFNNEADTPDNFQSRRPNTSFCFLDIRSPGLGDTAMYLCATSTNRGNEQFFGPGTRLTVL.

The chain joins TRBV2 to TRBJ1-2; a possible D gene is TRBD1 (6 bases). Germline V gives CDR1 SNHLY, CDR2 FYNNEI. The CDR3 has 13 amino acids. V gave up 3 bases and J gave up 3 bases, with 8 bases separating them. CDR3 sequence reads: CASSEDSYYGYTF. As DNA, the CDR3 is TGTGCCAGCAGTGAGGACAGTTACTATGGCTACACCTTC.